One and the same sample provided the 20 T cell receptor beta chains below, sequenced in a study of blood T cell repertoires in COVID-19. Sequencing was performed with immunoSEQ multiplex PCR; in TCRdb, only in-frame clones are kept and a portion is missing. The repertoire holds some 390,000 clones, with 85% to 90% as singletons. Sequencing input: PBMCs or T cells enriched from blood (not recorded which). These receptors all come from a man aged 30 to 39 who had recovered from COVID-19.

The chain links TRBV5-1 to TRBJ2-2; the match to TRBD1 covers 12 bases. V dropped 3 bases and J dropped 13; count of bases not matched to a gene: 13. CDR1 and CDR2 from the germline V gene are SGHRS and YFSETQ. The CDR3 runs to 16 residues. The CDR3 loop reads CASSSPGQGARRGLFF. The CDR3 DNA follows: TGCGCCAGCAGCTCTCCGGGACAGGGGGCCCGTAGGGGGCTGTTTTTT.

The chain recombines TRBV30 with TRBJ2-1; TRBD2 matches 8 bases. The trim removed 3 bases at V and 0 bases at J, leaving 4 bases unmatched. The CDR3 is 15 residues long. Germline V CDR1 and CDR2: GTSNPN, SVGIG (reference sequence). Here the CDR3 reads CAWRPGTSSYNEQFF. The DNA for the CDR3 is TGTGCCTGGAGGCCCGGGACTAGCTCCTACAATGAGCAGTTCTTC.

V and J are TRBV5-1 and TRBJ2-2; 10 bases agree with TRBD1. The CDR3 consists of 17 residues. Germline V CDR1 and CDR2: SGHRS, YFSETQ. V gave up 4 bases and J gave up 6 bases; unmatched junction bases: 12. CDR3 sequence: CASSPGGSGQGSGELFF. The CDR3 nucleotides are TGCGCCAGCAGCCCTGGAGGTTCGGGACAGGGGTCCGGGGAGCTGTTTTTT.

The chain joins TRBV28 to TRBJ2-7, with 8 nucleotides matching TRBD1. This CDR3 has 15 amino acids. The junction had 13 bases not matched to a gene; V was cut back by 6 bases and J by 6 bases. Germline values: CDR1 MDHEN, CDR2 SYDVKM. The DNA of the CDR3 is TGTGCCAGCAGGGGACAATGGACAGGGATCGGCGAGCAGTACTTC. This encodes CASRGQWTGIGEQYF.

V is TRBV28 and J is TRBJ1-2; tentative D call: TRBD1 (5 bases). Germline-derived CDR1 and CDR2 are MDHEN and SYDVKM. The CDR3 totals 15 residues. The V and J ends lost 5 bases and 3 bases respectively, with 16 bases between them. The CDR3, as DNA: TGTGCCAGCAGTGCACCCAGGGAAGGGGACTATGGCTACACCTTC. This sequence encodes CASSAPREGDYGYTF.

V gene TRBV9 combines with J gene TRBJ1-2; a weak D match, TRBD1 (5 bases). Germline V gene data show CDR1 as SGDLS and CDR2 as YYNGEE. The germline V and J ends were trimmed by 2 bases and 0 bases, with 8 bases remaining between them. This CDR3 is built from 14 residues. The CDR3 loop reads CASSVGGANYGYTF. CDR3 nucleotide sequence: TGTGCCAGCAGCGTTGGAGGGGCTAACTATGGCTACACCTTC.

The V and J genes are TRBV6-5 and TRBJ2-7, with D tentatively TRBD1 (7 bases). The germline V gene has CDR1 MNHEY and CDR2 SVGAGI. The CDR3 has 12 residues. The V end was cut by 10 bases, the J end by 4 bases, with 14 bases between. CDR3 nucleotide sequence: TGTGCCACCGGAGGGGGCCCTTACGAGCAGTACTTC. Translating gives CATGGGPYEQYF.

The gene calls are TRBV5-1 and TRBJ2-7; TRBD1 matches 8 bases. Germline V gene lookup returns CDR1 SGHRS and CDR2 YFSETQ. The CDR3 runs to 13 residues. J gave up 4 bases and V 4 bases, and 4 bases lay outside the gene matches. The CDR3 coding sequence is TGCGCCAGCAGCAACGGACAGGGTTACGAGCAGTACTTC. Translation gives CASSNGQGYEQYF.

This clone has a single count. The chain uses TRBV24-1 and TRBJ2-5; TRBD2 might be the D (6 bases). Per germline, CDR1 KGHDR and CDR2 SFDVKD. V was cut by 7 bases and J by 5 bases, with 19 bases left in between. This CDR3 is built from 15 residues. DNA for the CDR3: TGTGCCACCAGCGTAGGGCGCGGGGTAGCGGAGACCCAGTACTTC. Protein sequence: CATSVGRGVAETQYF.

V is TRBV28 and J is TRBJ2-3; perhaps TRBD1 as D (5 bases). The CDR3 is made up of 14 amino acids. Germline V CDR1 and CDR2: MDHEN, SYDVKM. Trimming shortened V by 6 bases and J by 6 bases, and 16 bases separated the two germline ends. In nucleotides, the CDR3 is TGTGCCAGCAGCCTCCCTCAGGGATCCGATACGCAGTATTTT. Encoded protein: CASSLPQGSDTQYF. Combining the CDR3 with reference TRBV28 and TRBJ2-3 gives the whole variable domain DVKVTQSSRYLVKRTGEKVFLECVQDMDHENMFWYRQDPGLGLRLIYFSYDVKMKEKGDIPEGYSVSREKKERFSLILESASTNQTSMYLCASSLPQGSDTQYFGPGTRLTVL.

A single count supports this clone. This chain connects TRBV5-1 to TRBJ1-4; D uncertain. Germline lookup yields CDR1 SGHRS and CDR2 YFSETQ. This CDR3 is 13 amino acids long. Deletions cut 2 bases from V and 7 bases from J, with 9 bases between. CDR3 in amino acids: CASSFHIREKLFF. The CDR3, as DNA: TGCGCCAGCAGCTTCCACATCCGTGAAAAACTGTTTTTT.

J is TRBJ2-7 and V is TRBV7-9; TRBD2 is a possible D gene (5 bases). Germline values: CDR1 SEHNR, CDR2 FQNEAQ (reference sequence). This CDR3 has 15 amino acids. Trimming left V 5 bases short and J 5 bases short, with 19 bases between. The CDR3: CASSGRGTRNNEQYF. For the CDR3, the DNA is TGTGCCAGCAGCGGGAGAGGTACACGAAATAACGAGCAGTACTTC.

The rearrangement uses TRBV4-1 and TRBJ2-7; 8 nucleotides align to TRBD1. Germline CDR1 is MGHRA and CDR2 is YSYEKL. CDR3 length: 18 amino acids. Trimming took 1 base from V and 2 from J; bases not matched to a gene: 13. The CDR3 nucleotides read TGCGCCAGCAGCCAAGGTTCCGGGACAGGTCAAAAAGCCTACGAGCAGTACTTC. As protein: CASSQGSGTGQKAYEQYF.

The chain is built from TRBV4-1 and TRBJ2-7, with D possibly matching TRBD1 (5 bases). The CDR3 has 12 residues. Trimming shortened V by 1 base and J by 12 bases, and 13 bases separated the two germline ends. Germline CDR1 is MGHRA and CDR2 is YSYEKL. The CDR3 DNA reads as TGCGCCAGCAGCCAAGGGGTCGACAGCTTGTACTTC. As protein: CASSQGVDSLYF.

The chain uses TRBV6-6 and TRBJ1-2; D gene ambiguous. Trimming took off 4 bases at V and 4 bases at J, with 10 bases between the two ends. CDR3 length: 13 residues. Germline V gene data show CDR1 as MNHNY and CDR2 as SVGAGI (reference sequence). CDR3 sequence reads: CASSSTSGYGYTF. The CDR3 DNA is TGTGCCAGCAGTTCCACCTCGGGCTATGGCTACACCTTC.

This clone has just one count. The rearrangement links TRBV11-2 to TRBJ2-7, with TRBD2 as a possible D gene (6 bases). Germline CDR1 reads SGHAT; CDR2 reads FQNNGV. The CDR3 is 15 amino acids. V was cut by 2 bases and J by 0 bases, with 11 bases left in between. The CDR3 spells CASSLTDGSSYEQYF. The CDR3 DNA is TGTGCCAGCAGCTTAACTGACGGGAGCTCCTACGAGCAGTACTTC.

This chain links TRBV29-1 with TRBJ2-7, with D tentatively TRBD2 (5 bases). CDR1 and CDR2 from the germline V gene are SQVTM and ANQGSEA. The CDR3 extends over 12 amino acids. The CDR3 here is CSAIASSYEQYF. The CDR3, as DNA: TGCAGTGCCATAGCGAGCTCCTACGAGCAGTACTTC.

A single count supports this clone. The CDR3 region has the DNA TGTGCCAGCAACGCAGGCAGCTCACCCCTCCACTTT. Translating gives CASNAGSSPLHF. J is TRBJ1-6 and V is TRBV2; no reliable D call. V was trimmed by 7 bases and J by 10 bases, leaving 11 bases between them. The germline CDR1 and CDR2 sequences are SNHLY and FYNNEI. This CDR3 contains 12 residues.

This sequence joins TRBV10-2 and TRBJ1-2, with 10 bases fitting TRBD1. The CDR3 loop spans 12 amino acids. Germline lookup yields CDR1 WSHSY and CDR2 SAAADI. Trimming cost V 4 bases and J 7 bases; bases outside gene matches: 0. CDR3 nucleotide sequence: TGCGCCAGCAGTGGGACAGGGGGTGGCTACACCTTC. Protein product: CASSGTGGGYTF.

The genes are TRBV12-3 or TRBV12-4 and TRBJ1-1; 7 bases are shared with TRBD1. The junction had 9 bases not matched to a gene; V was cut back by 6 bases and J by 8 bases. This CDR3 is built from 13 residues. The CDR3 here is CASSPTGAGEAFF. The CDR3 nucleotides read TGTGCCAGCAGCCCTACAGGGGCGGGGGAAGCTTTCTTT.